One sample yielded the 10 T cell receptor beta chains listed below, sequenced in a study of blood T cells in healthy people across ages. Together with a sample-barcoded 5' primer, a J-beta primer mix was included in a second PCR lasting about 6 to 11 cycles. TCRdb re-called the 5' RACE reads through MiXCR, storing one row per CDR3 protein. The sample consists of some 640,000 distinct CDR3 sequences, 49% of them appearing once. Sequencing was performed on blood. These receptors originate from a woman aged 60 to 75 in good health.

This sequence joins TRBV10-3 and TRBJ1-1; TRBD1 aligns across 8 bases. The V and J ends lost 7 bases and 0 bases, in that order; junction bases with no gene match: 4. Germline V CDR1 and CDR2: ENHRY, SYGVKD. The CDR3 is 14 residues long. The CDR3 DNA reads TGTGCCATCACCCGGGACAGGATGAACACTGAAGCTTTCTTT. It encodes CAITRDRMNTEAFF.

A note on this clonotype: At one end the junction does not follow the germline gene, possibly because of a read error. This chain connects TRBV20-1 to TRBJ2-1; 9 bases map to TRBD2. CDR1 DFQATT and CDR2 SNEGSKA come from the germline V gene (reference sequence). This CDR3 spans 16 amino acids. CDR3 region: CSARDQTSGSYNEQFF. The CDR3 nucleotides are TGCAGTGCTAGGGATCAGACTAGCGGATCCTACAACGAGCAGTTCTTC.

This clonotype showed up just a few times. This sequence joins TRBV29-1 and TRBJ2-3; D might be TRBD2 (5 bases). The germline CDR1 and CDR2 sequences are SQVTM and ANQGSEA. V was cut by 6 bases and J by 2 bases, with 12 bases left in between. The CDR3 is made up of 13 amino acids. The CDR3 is CSVDRGFTDTQYF. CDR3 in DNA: TGCAGCGTGGATCGGGGTTTCACAGATACGCAGTATTTT.

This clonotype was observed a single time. This chain's CDR3 is CASSLPGLAGEGEQFF. The CDR3 region has the DNA TGTGCCAGCAGCTTACCGGGACTAGCGGGAGAGGGAGAGCAGTTCTTC. The J gene is TRBJ2-1, the V gene TRBV7-3; TRBD2 matches 14 bases. The V and J ends lost 2 bases and 10 bases, in that order; junction bases with no gene match: 7. The germline V gene encodes CDR1 SGHTA and CDR2 FQGTGA. The CDR3 totals 16 residues.

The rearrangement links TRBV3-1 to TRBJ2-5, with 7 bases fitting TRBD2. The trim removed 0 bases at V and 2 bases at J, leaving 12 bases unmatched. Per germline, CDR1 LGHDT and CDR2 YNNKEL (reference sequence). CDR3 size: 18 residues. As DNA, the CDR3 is TGTGCCAGCAGCCAAGAATTTCGGGTGGGCGGGAGTCAAGAGACCCAGTACTTC. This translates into CASSQEFRVGGSQETQYF.

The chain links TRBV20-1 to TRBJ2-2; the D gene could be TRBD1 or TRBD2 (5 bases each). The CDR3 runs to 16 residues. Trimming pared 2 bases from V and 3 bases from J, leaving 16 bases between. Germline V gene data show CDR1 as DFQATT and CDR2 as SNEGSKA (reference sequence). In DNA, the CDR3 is TGCAGTGCTAGAAGGCTGGGACGAGGGGACACCGGGGAGCTGTTTTTT. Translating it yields CSARRLGRGDTGELFF.

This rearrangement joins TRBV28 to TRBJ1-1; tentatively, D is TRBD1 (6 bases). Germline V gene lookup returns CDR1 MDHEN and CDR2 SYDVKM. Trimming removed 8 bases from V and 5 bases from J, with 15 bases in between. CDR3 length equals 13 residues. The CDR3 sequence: CASRKQGRTEAFF. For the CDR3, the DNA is TGTGCCAGCCGAAAGCAGGGGAGGACTGAAGCTTTCTTT.

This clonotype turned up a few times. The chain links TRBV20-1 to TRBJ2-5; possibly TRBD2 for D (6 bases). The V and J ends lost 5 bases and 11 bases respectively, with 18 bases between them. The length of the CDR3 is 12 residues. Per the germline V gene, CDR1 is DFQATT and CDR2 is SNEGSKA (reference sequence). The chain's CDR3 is CSALQERREQYF. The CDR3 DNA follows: TGCAGTGCTCTTCAGGAGCGGAGGGAGCAGTACTTC.

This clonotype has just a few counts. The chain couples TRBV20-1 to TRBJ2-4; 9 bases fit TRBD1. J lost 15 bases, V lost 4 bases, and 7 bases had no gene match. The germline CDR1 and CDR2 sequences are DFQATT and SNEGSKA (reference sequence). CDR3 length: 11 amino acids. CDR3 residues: CSATTGGVTYF. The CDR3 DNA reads TGCAGTGCTACAACAGGGGGCGTTACGTACTTC.

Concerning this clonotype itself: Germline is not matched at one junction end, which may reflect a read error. DNA of the CDR3: TGTGCCAGCACCCAAAGAGGGGGGCGAACTTACTCAGGGGCCAACGTCCTGACTTTC. It is translated as CASTQRGGRTYSGANVLTF. The chain joins TRBV4-2 to TRBJ2-6; D assignment may be TRBD1 or TRBD2 (6 bases each). Germline loops: CDR1 LGHNA, CDR2 YNFKEQ. The CDR3 totals 19 residues.